Below, 24 T cell receptor beta chains from the same sample are listed, as sequenced in a study of T cells in Graves' hyperthyroidism and ophthalmopathy. Researchers took RNA transcripts and amplified the TCR beta CDR3 regions from them. The TCR CDR3 was amplified in a first-round RT-PCR using the HTBI primer set. TCRdb redid the calling of the multiplex PCR reads with MiXCR, one entry per CDR3 protein. The sample records around 300,000 distinct CDR3 sequences, 22% being singletons. Source material: blood. The receptors were gathered from a man younger than 40 with Graves' ophthalmopathy.

The V and J genes are TRBV20-1 and TRBJ2-5, with 11 bases matching TRBD2. The CDR3 covers 14 residues. After removal of 6 bases from V and 6 bases from J, the junction contained 9 bases not matched to a gene. Per the germline V gene, CDR1 is DFQATT and CDR2 is SNEGSKA (reference sequence). This CDR3 is CSAVPTSGRKTQYF. The DNA for the CDR3 is TGCAGTGCCGTACCAACTAGCGGGAGAAAGACCCAGTACTTC.

This clonotype was counted only a few times. J is TRBJ2-6 and V is TRBV11-3; D tentatively reads TRBD1 or TRBD2 (6 bases each). The germline CDR1 and CDR2 sequences are SGHNT and YENEEA. There are 16 residues in the CDR3. V was shortened by 1 base and J by 4 bases, with 11 bases between the two germline ends. CDR3 nucleotides: TGTGCCAGCAGCTTAGTTCGGGGGCGAGGGGCCAACGTCCTGACTTTC. Encoded protein: CASSLVRGRGANVLTF.

This clonotype was recorded many times. V usage is TRBV18 and J usage is TRBJ1-2; 9 nucleotides line up with TRBD1. The length of the CDR3 is 14 residues. The J segment lost 7 bases and the V segment lost 0 bases, leaving 3 bases of the junction unmatched. Germline CDR1 reads KGHSH; CDR2 reads LQKENI. The CDR3 region is CASSPPGTGFGYTF. DNA for the CDR3: TGTGCCAGCTCACCACCCGGGACAGGGTTTGGCTACACCTTC.

This clonotype was counted many times. DNA of the CDR3: TGTGCCAGCAGCATTCGGACTAGCGGTAGCTCCTACGAGCAGTACTTC. Its protein product is CASSIRTSGSSYEQYF. The V and J genes are TRBV11-3 and TRBJ2-7, with 10 nucleotides matching TRBD2. Germline V CDR1 and CDR2: SGHNT, YENEEA. The junction had 7 bases not matched to a gene; V was cut back by 5 bases and J by 0 bases. The CDR3 totals 16 residues.

This rearrangement joins TRBV3-1 to TRBJ1-1; 7 nucleotides align to TRBD1. The CDR3 totals 16 residues. Germline V gene lookup returns CDR1 LGHDT and CDR2 YNNKEL (reference sequence). Unmatched junction bases numbered 11, after V lost 6 bases and J lost 1 base. CDR3 DNA: TGTGCCAGCAGTCCAAGAAAGGGGGCATGGAACACTGAAGCTTTCTTT. This gives the protein CASSPRKGAWNTEAFF.

This clonotype was recorded at least ten times. V and J are TRBV28 and TRBJ2-1; 12 bases fit TRBD2. CDR1 MDHEN and CDR2 SYDVKM come from the germline V gene. The CDR3 is 15 amino acids. V gave up 3 bases and J gave up 8 bases; unmatched junction bases: 5. The CDR3 DNA sequence: TGTGCCAGCAGTTTGCTAGCGGGAGGGCCGTATGAGCAGTTCTTC. Protein: CASSLLAGGPYEQFF.

The rearrangement joins TRBV19 to TRBJ1-1; D unclear. The CDR3 sequence is 13 residues long. Trimming took 5 bases from V and 1 from J, leaving 8 bases between them. Germline V gene sequence: CDR1 LNHDA, CDR2 SQIVND (reference sequence). The CDR3: CASSALKNTEAFF. The CDR3 DNA reads as TGTGCCAGTAGTGCCCTCAAGAACACTGAAGCTTTCTTT.

This clonotype was counted only a few times. The chain combines TRBV6-1 with TRBJ1-2; D is perhaps TRBD1 (6 bases). This CDR3 region has 14 residues. V dropped 1 base and J dropped 7 bases, with 13 bases sitting between them. Germline values: CDR1 MNHNS, CDR2 SASEGT. The CDR3 loop reads CASSEVRGASGYTF. In DNA form, the CDR3 reads TGTGCCAGCAGTGAAGTGCGGGGGGCAAGTGGCTACACCTTC.

The V and J genes are TRBV19 and TRBJ2-5, with D possibly being TRBD2 (6 bases). CDR3 length: 13 residues. Germline V lookup: CDR1 LNHDA, CDR2 SQIVND (reference sequence). V gave up 3 bases and J gave up 4 bases, with 9 bases separating them. As DNA, the CDR3 is TGTGCCAGTAGTATGACTAGGTCAGAGACCCAGTACTTC. This codes for CASSMTRSETQYF.

V usage is TRBV7-2 and J usage is TRBJ2-7; the match to TRBD2 covers 7 bases. CDR1 SGHTA and CDR2 FQGNSA come from the germline V gene. The J segment lost 3 bases and the V segment lost 5 bases, leaving 7 bases of the junction unmatched. This CDR3 comprises 14 residues. The CDR3 protein is CASSVWASGYEQYF. As DNA, the CDR3 is TGTGCCAGCAGCGTCTGGGCTAGCGGCTACGAGCAGTACTTC.

This clonotype came up many times. The chain joins TRBV7-9 to TRBJ2-5, with TRBD2 matching 8 bases. The germline gives CDR1 SEHNR, CDR2 FQNEAQ (reference sequence). The length of the CDR3 is 16 residues. After removal of 3 bases from V and 5 bases from J, the junction contained 11 bases not matched to a gene. The CDR3 DNA is TGTGCCAGCAGCTTGGGGATGGCGGGAGGCGGGGAGACCCAGTACTTC. As protein: CASSLGMAGGGETQYF.

The rearrangement links TRBV6-1 to TRBJ2-7; 8 bases agree with TRBD2. V dropped 5 bases and J dropped 3; count of bases not matched to a gene: 6. Germline-derived CDR1 and CDR2 are MNHNS and SASEGT. The CDR3 consists of 14 residues. CDR3 sequence reads: CASSLAGWGYEQYF. As DNA, the CDR3 is TGTGCCAGCAGTTTAGCGGGATGGGGCTACGAGCAGTACTTC.

The chain carries TRBV28 and TRBJ1-2; 10 bases fit TRBD1. Per the germline V gene, CDR1 is MDHEN and CDR2 is SYDVKM. This CDR3 is 15 amino acids long. J was trimmed by 6 bases and V by 2 bases; bases with no gene match: 6. CDR3 protein: CASSLITGTGDGYTF. The DNA of the CDR3 is TGTGCCAGCAGTTTAATTACCGGGACAGGGGATGGCTACACCTTC.

This clonotype appeared a few times. This sequence joins TRBV27 and TRBJ2-1; 7 bases line up with TRBD2. Looked up from germline, CDR1 is MNHEY and CDR2 is SMNVEV (reference sequence). With 3 bases clipped from V and 5 bases from J, the junction kept 7 bases outside the gene matches. This CDR3 spans 15 amino acids. The CDR3 sequence: CASSLAGRNDNEQFF. In DNA form, the CDR3 reads TGTGCCAGCAGTTTGGCCGGGAGGAATGACAATGAGCAGTTCTTC.

This clonotype was seen a few times. The chain joins TRBV5-1 to TRBJ2-2; possibly TRBD2 for D (6 bases). From germline, CDR1 is SGHRS and CDR2 YFSETQ. The CDR3 consists of 15 residues. The V end was cut by 4 bases, the J end by 0 bases, with 10 bases between. In DNA form, the CDR3 reads TGCGCCAGCAGCCACGGGACTTCGAACACCGGGGAGCTGTTTTTT. Translation gives CASSHGTSNTGELFF.

This chain connects TRBV20-1 to TRBJ1-2; D gene uncertain. This CDR3 is built from 15 residues. CDR1 is DFQATT and CDR2 is SNEGSKA in the germline V gene (reference sequence). Trimming stripped 0 bases from V and 2 bases from J, with 13 bases between. This chain's CDR3 is CSAREAVGFNYGYTF. The DNA of the CDR3 is TGCAGTGCTAGAGAAGCCGTGGGCTTCAACTATGGCTACACCTTC.

The CDR3: CASSLVRIMMGANVLTF. The CDR3 DNA is TGTGCCAGCAGCTTGGTCAGGATAATGATGGGGGCCAACGTCCTGACTTTC. The J gene is TRBJ2-6, the V gene TRBV5-8, with no clear D. The CDR3 runs to 17 residues. Germline CDR1 reads SGHTS; CDR2 reads YDEGEE. V was trimmed by 0 bases and J by 4 bases, leaving 14 bases between them.

In its sample, this clonotype was seen a few times. The chain uses TRBV20-1 and TRBJ2-3; TRBD2 matches at 8 bases. From germline, CDR1 is DFQATT and CDR2 SNEGSKA (reference sequence). J gave up 11 bases and V 0 bases, and 16 bases lay outside the gene matches. The CDR3 runs 16 residues. The CDR3 here is CSARDRGLATLSRQYF. CDR3 nucleotides: TGCAGTGCTAGAGATAGAGGACTAGCTACACTTAGCCGGCAGTATTTT.

This clonotype was picked up many times. This rearrangement joins TRBV5-1 to TRBJ2-1; D could derive from TRBD1 or TRBD2 (5 bases each). The V and J ends lost 6 bases and 5 bases respectively, with 21 bases between them. CDR1 and CDR2 (germline): SGHRS, YFSETQ. This CDR3 has 16 residues. The CDR3 nucleotides read TGCGCCAGCACACCGGGACCGGGACCCATAAACAATGAGCAGTTCTTC. Translated: CASTPGPGPINNEQFF.

In its sample, this clonotype was seen many times. The chain has TRBV3-1 and TRBJ2-7; D call uncertain. V dropped 2 bases and J dropped 0 bases, with 14 bases sitting between them. The germline V gene encodes CDR1 LGHDT and CDR2 YNNKEL (reference sequence). The CDR3 is 16 amino acids. The CDR3 nucleotides are TGTGCCAGCAGCCAACCCGACTTAATCTTCTCCTACGAGCAGTACTTC. Translation: CASSQPDLIFSYEQYF.

Worth noting for this clonotype: A much larger clonotype is one base distant, so this may be a read error. The chain recombines TRBV6-1 with TRBJ2-5; TRBD1 matches 7 bases. V gave up 2 bases and J gave up 2 bases; unmatched junction bases: 8. CDR3 size: 16 residues. Germline V gene data show CDR1 as MNHNS and CDR2 as SASEGT. The CDR3 DNA reads as TGTGCCAGCAGTGAATTGAGACAGGGCCTTCAAGAGACCCAGTACTTC. Protein: CASSELRQGLQETQYF.

This clonotype was counted only a few times. This rearrangement joins TRBV2 to TRBJ1-1; TRBD1 is a possible D gene (5 bases). Per germline, CDR1 SNHLY and CDR2 FYNNEI. The CDR3 consists of 12 residues. Trimming pared 0 bases from V and 8 bases from J, leaving 7 bases between. CDR3 region: CASSEAGVEAFF. CDR3 nucleotide sequence: TGTGCCAGCAGTGAAGCGGGGGTAGAAGCTTTCTTT.

This clonotype was observed at least ten times. The genes are TRBV28 and TRBJ2-7; 10 bases map to TRBD2. This CDR3 has 12 amino acids. V shed 6 bases, J shed 6 bases, and the junction held 2 bases outside the gene matches. CDR1 and CDR2 (germline): MDHEN, SYDVKM. The CDR3 nucleotides are TGTGCCAGCAGCAGACTAGCGGGCGAGCAGTACTTC. Translation: CASSRLAGEQYF.

Points on this clonotype: Sequence at one end of the junction differs from germline and may be a read error. The chain recombines TRBV12-3 or TRBV12-4 with TRBJ2-5; TRBD1 or TRBD2 may be the D gene (5 bases each). This CDR3 has 15 amino acids. The CDR3 nucleotides are TGTGCCAGCCGTTTCGGGGAAGGGGCGCGGGAGACCCAGTACTTC. It translates to CASRFGEGARETQYF.